These T cell receptor beta chains were read from a single sample in a study of cytomegalovirus exposure and HLA in healthy donors. Profiled with immunoSEQ multiplex PCR; TCRdb holds only in-frame clones, not every one. The sample has about 140,000 clones. Sequenced material: PBMCs. Receptor source: a woman aged 18-29 years in good health and CMV-seronegative. Each CDR3 is given with its conserved first and last residue. Each record gives: D gene, J gene, V gene, CDR3 DNA, CDR3 protein. A D gene is named only where the DNA matches it firmly.

.,TRBJ2-2,TRBV7-2,TGTGCCAGCAGCTTAGATAGCGGAGCGAACACCGGGGAGCTGTTTTTT,CASSLDSGANTGELFF
TRBD1,TRBJ2-3,TRBV11-1,TGTGCCAGCAGCACCCCGGGACAGGGGGGCTATACGCAGTATTTT,CASSTPGQGGYTQYF
.,TRBJ1-5,TRBV6-1,TGTGCCAGCAGTGAGCGGACAAGCAACAATCAGCCCCAGCATTTT,CASSERTSNNQPQHF
.,TRBJ2-5,TRBV14,TGTGCCAGCAGCCAAGATCAAGGCACGGAGTTACAAGAGACCCAGTACTTC,CASSQDQGTELQETQYF
TRBD1,TRBJ1-1,TRBV7-2,TGTGCCAGCAGCGCAAGACAGGGGAACACTGAAGCTTTCTTT,CASSARQGNTEAFF
TRBD2,TRBJ2-1,TRBV7-9,TGTGCCAGCAGCTTAGACGGACTAGCCACCAACAATGAGCAGTTCTTC,CASSLDGLATNNEQFF
.,TRBJ2-1,TRBV2,TGTGCCAGTCGACTAGTTCTCTACAATGAGCAGTTCTTC,CASRLVLYNEQFF
.,TRBJ1-1,TRBV13,TGTGCCAGCAGCTTAGTCCCAGGGAAAAACCCTGAAGCTTTCTTT,CASSLVPGKNPEAFF
TRBD1,TRBJ1-3,TRBV30,TGTGCCTATCAGGACAGGGTGACTGGAAACACCATATATTTT,CAYQDRVTGNTIYF
.,TRBJ1-2,TRBV11-2,TGTGCCAGCAGCTTAGATCAAAACTATGGCTACACCTTC,CASSLDQNYGYTF
.,TRBJ1-4,TRBV6-5,TGTGCCAGCAGACCACAGGGTGGAATTAATGAAAAACTGTTTTTT,CASRPQGGINEKLFF
.,TRBJ2-3,TRBV11-2,TGTGCCAGCAGTTACACCGGGATGAATGCAGATACGCAGTATTTT,CASSYTGMNADTQYF
TRBD1,TRBJ2-2,TRBV29-1,TGCAGCGTTTTTTGGACAGGGAGAGGGGAGCTGTTTTTT,CSVFWTGRGELFF
.,TRBJ1-3,TRBV30,TGTGCCTGGAATAGGGGGAACTCTGGAAACACCATATATTTT,CAWNRGNSGNTIYF
.,TRBJ1-1,TRBV6-5,TGTGCCAGCAGTTACTCCCAGGGTAGAAGGACTGAAGCTTTCTTT,CASSYSQGRRTEAFF
.,TRBJ2-1,TRBV5-4,TGTGCCAGCAGCTTGGATTCCGCGCCCTACAATGAGCAGTTCTTC,CASSLDSAPYNEQFF
TRBD1,TRBJ1-1,TRBV2,TGTGCCAGCAGCTTAGACAGGGACACTGAAGCTTTCTTT,CASSLDRDTEAFF
TRBD2,TRBJ2-1,TRBV28,TGTGCCAGCAGTGCATACCCCGGGACTAGGGTCTACAATGAGCAGTTCTTC,CASSAYPGTRVYNEQFF
TRBD2,TRBJ2-3,TRBV5-1,TGCGCCAGCAGCTTGGGACTAGCGGGAGTGAAGGGAGATACGCAGTATTTT,CASSLGLAGVKGDTQYF
TRBD2,TRBJ2-1,TRBV4-3,TGCGCCAGCAGCCAGGCACTAGCGGATTACAATGAGCAGTTCTTC,CASSQALADYNEQFF
.,TRBJ2-2,TRBV11-3,TGTGCCAGCAGCGCCAGCGGGTGGGGTGCCGGGGAGCTGTTTTTT,CASSASGWGAGELFF
TRBD1,TRBJ1-2,TRBV4-3,TGCGCCAGCAGCCCCCATTTCGGGACAGGGGGTTATGGCTACACCTTC,CASSPHFGTGGYGYTF
TRBD2,TRBJ2-1,TRBV5-6,TGTGCCAGCAGCTTTACCATCCGCGGGAGCATCAATGAGCAGTTCTTC,CASSFTIRGSINEQFF
.,TRBJ2-2,TRBV6-1,TGTGCCAGCAGTGCTGACTGGAGTGGCGGGGAGCTGTTTTTT,CASSADWSGGELFF
TRBD2,TRBJ2-2,TRBV6-1,TGTGCCAGCAGTGAACTAGCGGGGCCAAACACCGGGGAGCTGTTTTTT,CASSELAGPNTGELFF
.,TRBJ1-2,TRBV5-1,TGCGCCAGCAGCTTGGGGGCAGACCGATCCTATGGCTACACCTTC,CASSLGADRSYGYTF
TRBD2,TRBJ2-3,TRBV6-1,TGTGCCAGCAGTGCCCGGACTAGCGGGAGGGATAGCACAGATACGCAGTATTTT,CASSARTSGRDSTDTQYF
TRBD2,TRBJ2-7,TRBV6-6,TGTGCCAGCACCATGAGGGACTATCCTCCCTCCGAGCAGTACTTC,CASTMRDYPPSEQYF
.,TRBJ2-2,TRBV30,TGTGCCTGGAGCCATAACTGGTCCACCGGGGAGCTGTTTTTT,CAWSHNWSTGELFF
TRBD1,TRBJ2-7,TRBV5-1,TGCGCCAGCAGCCCATGGGACAGGGGGCTCGAGCAGTACTTC,CASSPWDRGLEQYF
.,TRBJ2-7,TRBV4-1,TGCGCCAGCAGCCAAGATTCCGACGAGCAGTACTTC,CASSQDSDEQYF